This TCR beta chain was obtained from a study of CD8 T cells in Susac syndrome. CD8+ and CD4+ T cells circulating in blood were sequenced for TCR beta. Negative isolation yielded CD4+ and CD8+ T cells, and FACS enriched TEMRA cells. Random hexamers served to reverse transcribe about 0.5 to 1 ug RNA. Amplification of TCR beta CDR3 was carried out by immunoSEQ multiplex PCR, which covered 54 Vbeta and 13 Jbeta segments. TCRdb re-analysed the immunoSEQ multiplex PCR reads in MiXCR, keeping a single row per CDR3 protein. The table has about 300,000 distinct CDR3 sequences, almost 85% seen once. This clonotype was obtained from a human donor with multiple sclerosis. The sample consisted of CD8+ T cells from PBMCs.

The CDR3 is CASLMGRETQYF. The CDR3 DNA is TGTGCCAGCCTTATGGGTCGGGAGACCCAGTACTTC. The chain carries TRBV7-9 and TRBJ2-5; D unresolved. Trimming removed 8 bases from V and 5 bases from J, with 12 bases in between. CDR1 is SEHNR, CDR2 FQNEAQ, per germline (reference sequence). The CDR3 has 12 residues.